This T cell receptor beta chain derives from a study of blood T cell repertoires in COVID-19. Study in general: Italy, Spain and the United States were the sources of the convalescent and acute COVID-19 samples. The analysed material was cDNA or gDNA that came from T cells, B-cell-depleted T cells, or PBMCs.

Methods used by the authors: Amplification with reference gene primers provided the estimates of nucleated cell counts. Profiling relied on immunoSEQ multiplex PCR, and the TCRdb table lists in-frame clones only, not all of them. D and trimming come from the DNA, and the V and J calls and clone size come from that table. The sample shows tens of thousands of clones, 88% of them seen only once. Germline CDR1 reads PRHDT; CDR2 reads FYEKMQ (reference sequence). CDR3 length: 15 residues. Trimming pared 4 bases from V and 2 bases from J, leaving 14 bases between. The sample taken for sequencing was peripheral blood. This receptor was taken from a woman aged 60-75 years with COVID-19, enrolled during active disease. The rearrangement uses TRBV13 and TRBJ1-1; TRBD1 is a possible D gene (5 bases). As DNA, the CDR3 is TGTGCCAGCAGCTCCACCAGGGCAGGAAACACTGAAGCTTTCTTT. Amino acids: CASSSTRAGNTEAFF.